The 25 T cell receptor beta chains presented below share a single source sample, sequenced in a study of blood T cell repertoires in COVID-19. Data came from immunoSEQ multiplex PCR; TCRdb stores just in-frame clones and leaves some out. Of 350,000 or so clones in the sample, 85% to 90% are singletons; the top ten hold 1%. Material for sequencing was PBMCs or T cells enriched from blood (not recorded which). These receptors originate from a woman in her thirties who had been exposed to COVID-19.

The chain employs TRBV30 and TRBJ2-7; 11 nucleotides line up with TRBD2. Germline loops: CDR1 GTSNPN, CDR2 SVGIG (reference sequence). This CDR3 contains 15 residues. V lost 3 bases to trimming and J lost 7 bases; unmatched junction nucleotides: 11. The CDR3: CAWSLGPGLAVEQYF. The CDR3, as DNA: TGTGCCTGGAGCCTGGGGCCGGGACTAGCGGTTGAGCAGTACTTC.

V gene TRBV6-4 combines with J gene TRBJ2-3; D unresolved. Germline V gene lookup returns CDR1 MRHNA and CDR2 SNTAGT. Trimming removed 3 bases from V and 2 bases from J, with 12 bases in between. This CDR3 comprises 15 residues. The CDR3 region is CASSDGPPNTDTQYF. Here the CDR3 DNA reads TGTGCCAGCAGTGATGGCCCACCCAACACAGATACGCAGTATTTT.

The CDR3 nucleotides are TGTGCCAGCAGCTCCGGACTAGCGGGGACCGGGGAGCTGTTTTTT. It translates to CASSSGLAGTGELFF. The V gene is TRBV7-3, the J gene TRBJ2-2; 12 nucleotides line up with TRBD2. Germline V CDR1 and CDR2: SGHTA, FQGTGA. CDR3 length: 15 amino acids. V lost 4 bases to trimming and J lost 5 bases; unmatched junction nucleotides: 2.

DNA of the CDR3: TGTGCTAGTGGCCGAGAAAGTCCCGGGGAGCTGTTTTTT. It yields the protein CASGRESPGELFF. This chain uses TRBV12-5 with TRBJ2-2, with D unclear. Per the germline V gene, CDR1 is LGHNT and CDR2 is FRNRAP. The CDR3 runs 13 residues. Between the trimmed V and J ends, which lost 6 bases and 6 bases, there was a span of 11 bases.

The chain couples TRBV7-9 to TRBJ1-1; TRBD1 might be the D (5 bases). The CDR3 length is 14 residues. The V end lost 7 bases, the J end lost 1 base, and 13 bases lay between the germline ends. Germline CDR1 is SEHNR and CDR2 is FQNEAQ (reference sequence). CDR3 DNA sequence: TGTGCCAGCAACGGGGAGGGGCGGAACACTGAAGCTTTCTTT. Translating it yields CASNGEGRNTEAFF.

This clone was counted a single time. The CDR3 sequence: CASGLVSGEQHF. In DNA form, the CDR3 reads TGTGCTAGTGGTTTGGTATCAGGGGAACAGCATTTT. This chain connects TRBV12-5 to TRBJ1-5; D is perhaps TRBD1 (6 bases). Germline V CDR1 and CDR2: LGHNT, FRNRAP. V shed 0 bases and J shed 13 bases, with 10 bases lying between them. This CDR3 is built from 12 residues. Variable domain in full (rest from reference TRBV12-5 and TRBJ1-5): DARVTQTPRHKVTEMGQEVTMRCQPILGHNTVFWYRQTMMQGLELLAYFRNRAPLDDSGMPKDRFSAEMPDATLATLKIQPSEPRDSAVYFCASGLVSGEQHFGDGTRLSIL.

This clone was detected once. V and J are TRBV7-9 and TRBJ1-5; TRBD1 agrees at 12 bases. Losses at the gene ends were 3 bases for V and 6 bases for J; bases not matched to a gene: 3. The CDR3 contains 15 residues. Germline CDR1 reads SEHNR; CDR2 reads FQNEAQ (reference sequence). The CDR3 sequence: CASSFGTGGSQPQHF. The CDR3 DNA reads as TGTGCCAGCAGCTTTGGGACAGGGGGCTCTCAGCCCCAGCATTTT.

The table lists this clone with a count of one. The genes are TRBV2 and TRBJ2-1, with TRBD1 matching over 11 bases. Per the germline V gene, CDR1 is SNHLY and CDR2 is FYNNEI. This CDR3 region has 15 residues. Trimming removed 8 bases from V and 8 bases from J; junction bases left unmatched: 11. CDR3 DNA: TGTGCCAGCTACCGTCCGGGACAGGGGGTATATGAGCAGTTCTTC. Amino acid sequence: CASYRPGQGVYEQFF.

The chain links TRBV28 to TRBJ1-2; weak D call: TRBD1 (5 bases). The germline V gene has CDR1 MDHEN and CDR2 SYDVKM. Trimming removed 7 bases at V and 0 bases at J, with 18 bases between. The CDR3 consists of 16 residues. The CDR3 reads CASTYGGAAANYGYTF. CDR3 nucleotides: TGTGCCAGCACCTACGGAGGGGCGGCAGCTAACTATGGCTACACCTTC.

This clone was observed a few times. V and J are TRBV6-5 and TRBJ1-1; possible D gene TRBD1, 5 bases. The CDR3 runs to 15 residues. Trimming removed 3 bases from V and 5 bases from J, with 16 bases in between. Germline CDR1 MNHEY, CDR2 SVGAGI. The CDR3 here is CASSYGGGTWTEAFF. The CDR3 DNA reads TGTGCCAGCAGTTATGGGGGGGGTACGTGGACTGAAGCTTTCTTT.

The gene calls are TRBV2 and TRBJ2-1; 13 bases agree with TRBD2. This CDR3 is built from 17 residues. The ends lost 5 bases at V and 10 bases at J; junction bases unmatched: 14. CDR1 is SNHLY, CDR2 FYNNEI, per germline. In DNA form, the CDR3 reads TGTGCCAGCAGTTTTTCGAAGGGGACTAGCGGGGTGGGCGAGCAGTTCTTC. This sequence encodes CASSFSKGTSGVGEQFF. Complete variable domain (other parts from reference TRBV2 and TRBJ2-1): EPEVTQTPSHQVTQMGQEVILRCVPISNHLYFYWYRQILGQKVEFLVSFYNNEISEKSEIFDDQFSVERPDGSNFTLKIRSTKLEDSAMYFCASSFSKGTSGVGEQFFGPGTRLTVL.

This sequence joins TRBV14 and TRBJ2-5; D is perhaps TRBD1 (6 bases). V was shortened by 0 bases and J by 5 bases, with 16 bases between the two germline ends. CDR3 size: 16 residues. Germline V gene sequence: CDR1 SGHDN, CDR2 FVKESK. The CDR3 DNA sequence: TGTGCCAGCAGCCAAGATCTGAGCAGGGGCAGGGAGACCCAGTACTTC. This codes for CASSQDLSRGRETQYF. Full variable domain (missing parts from reference TRBV14 and TRBJ2-5): EAGVTQFPSHSVIEKGQTVTLRCDPISGHDNLYWYRRVMGKEIKFLLHFVKESKQDESGMPNNRFLAERTGGTYSTLKVQPAELEDSGVYFCASSQDLSRGRETQYFGPGTRLLVL.

The gene calls are TRBV5-5 and TRBJ2-1; the match to TRBD2 covers 10 bases. This CDR3 has 17 amino acids. With V trimmed by 0 bases and J by 0 bases, 3 bases remained unmatched. In germline, CDR1 is SGHKS, CDR2 YYEKEE (reference sequence). CDR3 in DNA: TGTGCCAGCAGCTTGGATCCTAGCGGGAGCTCCTACAATGAGCAGTTCTTC. It encodes CASSLDPSGSSYNEQFF.

This sequence joins TRBV19 and TRBJ1-4; D is ambiguous. The CDR3 length is 14 residues. Trimming took 8 bases from V and 0 from J, leaving 10 bases between them. Germline CDR1 LNHDA, CDR2 SQIVND (reference sequence). The chain's CDR3 is CASRDGTTNEKLFF. Written as DNA, the CDR3 is TGTGCCAGTCGAGACGGGACAACTAATGAAAAACTGTTTTTT.

J is TRBJ2-1 and V is TRBV5-1, with D possibly being TRBD2 (6 bases). Looked up from germline, CDR1 is SGHRS and CDR2 is YFSETQ. V was trimmed by 4 bases and J by 7 bases, leaving 18 bases between them. This CDR3 contains 15 residues. CDR3 DNA: TGCGCCAGCAGCAGGGACTCCACCGGGGGTAATGAGCAGTTCTTC. It yields the protein CASSRDSTGGNEQFF.

The V gene is TRBV11-2, the J gene TRBJ2-7; 8 positions agree with TRBD2. Trimming took 2 bases from V and 4 from J; bases not matched to a gene: 7. Germline V gene sequence: CDR1 SGHAT, CDR2 FQNNGV. The CDR3 runs 15 residues. CDR3 nucleotide sequence: TGTGCCAGCAGCTTATTTACGGGAGGGAGTTACGAGCAGTACTTC. Protein: CASSLFTGGSYEQYF.

This rearrangement joins TRBV7-9 to TRBJ1-4; D possibly corresponds to TRBD1 (6 bases). The CDR3 is 15 residues long. Germline V gives CDR1 SEHNR, CDR2 FQNEAQ (reference sequence). V was clipped by 1 base and J by 7 bases, with 13 bases between them. Here the CDR3 DNA reads TGTGCCAGCAGCTTAGGGGCGGGGGCAAGTGAAAAACTGTTTTTT. It specifies CASSLGAGASEKLFF.

V is TRBV7-3 and J is TRBJ2-2, with 12 bases lining up with TRBD2. The V gene end was trimmed by 4 bases and the J gene end by 4 bases; junction bases not matched to a gene: 1. Germline assignment: CDR1 SGHTA and CDR2 FQGTGA. The CDR3 length is 15 residues. This CDR3 is CASSSLAGGTGELFF. DNA for the CDR3: TGTGCCAGCAGCTCACTAGCGGGAGGCACCGGGGAGCTGTTTTTT.

Regarding this clone: The same CDR3 also results from other DNA sequences found in this sample. V is TRBV3-1 (or the pseudogene TRBV3-2) and J is TRBJ1-5; the D is unclear. This CDR3 region has 14 residues. Per the germline V gene, CDR1 is LGHDT and CDR2 is YNNKEL (reference sequence). V was pared by 0 bases and J by 4 bases, with 7 bases between. The CDR3 protein is CASSQDHSNQPQHF. For the CDR3, the DNA is TGTGCCAGCAGCCAAGATCACAGTAATCAGCCCCAGCATTTT.

This clone was observed a handful of times. The V call is TRBV6-5, the J call TRBJ2-7; 9 bases match TRBD1. J lost 5 bases, V lost 5 bases, and 7 bases had no gene match. This CDR3 contains 14 residues. Germline assignment: CDR1 MNHEY and CDR2 SVGAGI. DNA for the CDR3: TGTGCCAGCAGTCTACGACAGGGGGTGGACGAGCAGTACTTC. This gives the protein CASSLRQGVDEQYF.

This clone has only a few counts. This sequence joins TRBV7-9 and TRBJ1-2; TRBD1 matches at 7 bases. The V gene's germline CDR1 is SEHNR and CDR2 FQNEAQ (reference sequence). J was trimmed by 7 bases and V by 4 bases; bases with no gene match: 6. There are 13 residues in the CDR3. CDR3 DNA sequence: TGTGCCAGCAGCTCGCCACAGGGGTCTGGCTACACCTTC. Encoded protein: CASSSPQGSGYTF. The full variable domain, rest sourced from reference TRBV7-9 and TRBJ1-2, is DTGVSQNPRHKITKRGQNVTFRCDPISEHNRLYWYRQTLGQGPEFLTYFQNEAQLEKSRLLSDRFSAERPKGSFSTLEIQRTEQGDSAMYLCASSSPQGSGYTFGSGTRLTVV.

On this clone: Sequence at one end of the junction differs from germline and may be a read error. The chain has TRBV12-3 or TRBV12-4 and TRBJ2-7; maybe TRBD1 (5 bases). The CDR3 length is 12 residues. CDR3 sequence reads: CASSLVQGFSHF. The CDR3 bases are TGTGCCAGCAGTTTGGTGCAGGGTTTTTCCCACTTC.

The chain combines TRBV6-5 with TRBJ1-5; the D gene is possibly TRBD1 (6 bases). The CDR3 sequence is 15 residues long. CDR1 is MNHEY and CDR2 is SVGAGI in the germline V gene. Trimming left V 0 bases short and J 7 bases short, with 13 bases between. CDR3 in amino acids: CASSYSKQGKQPQHF. DNA of the CDR3: TGTGCCAGCAGTTACTCGAAGCAGGGGAAACAGCCCCAGCATTTT.

This chain links TRBV2 with TRBJ1-4; 7 nucleotides align to TRBD1. V was pared by 11 bases and J by 1 base, with 4 bases of the junction left unmatched. CDR3 length: 13 residues. Germline V gene sequence: CDR1 SNHLY, CDR2 FYNNEI. The CDR3 here is CARRDRTNEKLFF. In DNA form, the CDR3 reads TGTGCCCGTCGGGACAGAACTAATGAAAAACTGTTTTTT.

Concerning this clone: This sample also contains other DNA sequences that code for the same CDR3. V is TRBV6-5 and J is TRBJ1-5; TRBD1 might be the D (5 bases). CDR1 and CDR2 (germline): MNHEY, SVGAGI. The length of the CDR3 is 13 residues. V lost 0 bases and J lost 7, with 7 bases in between. The CDR3 nucleotides are TGTGCCAGCAGTTACTCCAGGGTGCAGCCCCAGCATTTT. Its translation is CASSYSRVQPQHF.